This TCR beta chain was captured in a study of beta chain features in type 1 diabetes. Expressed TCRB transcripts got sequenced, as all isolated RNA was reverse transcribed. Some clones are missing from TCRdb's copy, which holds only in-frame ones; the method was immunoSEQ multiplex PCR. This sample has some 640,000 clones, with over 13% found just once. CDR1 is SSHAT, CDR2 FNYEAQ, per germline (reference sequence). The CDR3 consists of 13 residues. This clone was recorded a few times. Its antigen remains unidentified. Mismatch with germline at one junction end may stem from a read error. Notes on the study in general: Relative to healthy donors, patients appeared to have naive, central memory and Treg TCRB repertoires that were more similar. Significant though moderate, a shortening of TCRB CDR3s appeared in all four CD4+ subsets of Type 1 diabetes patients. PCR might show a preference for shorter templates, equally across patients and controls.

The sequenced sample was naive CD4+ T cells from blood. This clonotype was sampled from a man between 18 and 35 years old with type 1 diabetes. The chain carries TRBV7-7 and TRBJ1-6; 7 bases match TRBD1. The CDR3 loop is CASSSQQGTPLHF. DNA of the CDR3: TGTGCTAGCAGCTCGCAACAGGGGACACCCCTCCACTTT.